These T cell receptor beta chains were read from a single sample in a study of T cell responses to AZD1222 COVID-19 vaccine. TCRdb's table, derived via immunoSEQ multiplex PCR, lists solely in-frame clones and lacks some. The sample shows roughly 160,000 clones, over 75% of them seen only once. The specimen comprised peripheral blood, sampled 28 days after the second AZD1222 dose. The source is an adult who received the AZD1222 COVID-19 vaccine. Both conserved end residues are part of each CDR3. A D gene is named only where the DNA matches it firmly. Size values are once, few and many counts, or a class for expanded clones, and some rows have none.

D gene: NA; clone size: NA; V gene: TRBV27; J gene: TRBJ1-5; CDR3 DNA: NA; CDR3 protein: CASSSSTSGNQPQHF
D gene: NA; clone size: NA; V gene: TRBV5-8; J gene: TRBJ1-5; CDR3 DNA: TGTGCCAGCAGCTTGGGGACTAAGGGGGGCATTCAGCCCCAGCATTTT; CDR3 protein: CASSLGTKGGIQPQHF
D gene: NA; clone size: once; V gene: TRBV27; J gene: TRBJ1-4; CDR3 DNA: TGTGCCAGCAGCCCCCTCGATGCAGGGGCGAATGAAAAACTGTTTTTT; CDR3 protein: CASSPLDAGANEKLFF
D gene: TRBD1; clone size: NA; V gene: TRBV19; J gene: TRBJ1-1; CDR3 DNA: TGTGCCAGTAGTACCCAAAGACAGGGCGACAACACTGAAGCTTTCTTT; CDR3 protein: CASSTQRQGDNTEAFF
D gene: NA; clone size: once; V gene: TRBV6-2/TRBV6-3; J gene: TRBJ1-3; CDR3 DNA: TGTGCCAGCAGTCACCGACAGTTCCACTCTGGAAACACCATATATTTT; CDR3 protein: CASSHRQFHSGNTIYF
D gene: NA; clone size: NA; V gene: TRBV5-1; J gene: TRBJ1-1; CDR3 DNA: TGCGCCAGCAGCTCCCGCGGCGGCACTGAAGCTTTCTTT; CDR3 protein: CASSSRGGTEAFF
D gene: NA; clone size: NA; V gene: TRBV9; J gene: TRBJ2-2; CDR3 DNA: TGTGCCAGCAGCCCCTGGACTCGGACGAACGGGGAGCTGTTTTTT; CDR3 protein: CASSPWTRTNGELFF
D gene: TRBD1; clone size: NA; V gene: TRBV10-3; J gene: TRBJ2-7; CDR3 DNA: TGTGCCATCAGTGAGAACACAGGGGACAGGGAAAGGGACGAGCAGTACTTC; CDR3 protein: CAISENTGDRERDEQYF
D gene: NA; clone size: NA; V gene: TRBV30; J gene: TRBJ1-5; CDR3 DNA: TGTGCCTGGAGTTTGTCAGCTAATCAGCCCCAGCATTTT; CDR3 protein: CAWSLSANQPQHF
D gene: TRBD1; clone size: NA; V gene: TRBV12-3/TRBV12-4; J gene: TRBJ1-2; CDR3 DNA: TGTGCCAGCAGCCTAGGGGCGACAGGGAACTCCTTC; CDR3 protein: CASSLGATGNSF
D gene: NA; clone size: NA; V gene: TRBV11-2; J gene: TRBJ1-2; CDR3 DNA: TGTGCCAGCAGCGACGGGGTGACGCAGGCGGGCTACACCTTC; CDR3 protein: CASSDGVTQAGYTF
D gene: TRBD1; clone size: few; V gene: TRBV5-1; J gene: TRBJ2-5; CDR3 DNA: TGCGCCAGCAGCTTGTGGGCCCTTGGACAGGGGGCGATCCAAGAGACCCAGTACTTC; CDR3 protein: CASSLWALGQGAIQETQYF
D gene: NA; clone size: NA; V gene: TRBV12-2; J gene: TRBJ2-2; CDR3 DNA: TGTGCAAGTCGCTTAGTGGGCAGGGTGTCCACCGGGGAGCTGTTTTTT; CDR3 protein: CASRLVGRVSTGELFF
D gene: NA; clone size: NA; V gene: TRBV7-2; J gene: TRBJ1-2; CDR3 DNA: TGTGCCAGCAGCTTAGTTTTGAGGAACTATGGCTACACCTTC; CDR3 protein: CASSLVLRNYGYTF
D gene: NA; clone size: NA; V gene: TRBV16; J gene: TRBJ1-6; CDR3 DNA: TGTGCCAGCAGCAAGATAGGGGTTTCACCCCTCCACTTT; CDR3 protein: CASSKIGVSPLHF
D gene: TRBD1; clone size: NA; V gene: TRBV4-2; J gene: TRBJ1-5; CDR3 DNA: TGTGCCAGCAGCCAGGGGACAGGGAACAATCAGCCCCAGCATTTT; CDR3 protein: CASSQGTGNNQPQHF
D gene: NA; clone size: NA; V gene: TRBV5-1; J gene: TRBJ1-5; CDR3 DNA: TGCGCCAGCAGCCTAAATACAGATAGCAATCAGCCCCAGCATTTT; CDR3 protein: CASSLNTDSNQPQHF
D gene: TRBD1; clone size: NA; V gene: TRBV12-5; J gene: TRBJ1-6; CDR3 DNA: TGTGCTAGTGGAGACCGGGACAGTAGGTTCCCCCTCCACTTT; CDR3 protein: CASGDRDSRFPLHF
D gene: TRBD1; clone size: once; V gene: TRBV27; J gene: TRBJ2-2; CDR3 DNA: TGTGCCAGCACCACGGGGAGGACAGGGGGCGCGGCCGGGGAGCTGTTTTTT; CDR3 protein: CASTTGRTGGAAGELFF
D gene: NA; clone size: NA; V gene: TRBV5-5; J gene: TRBJ1-5; CDR3 DNA: TGTGCCAGCAGCCCGGACATCTGGGGCAATCAGCCCCAGCATTTT; CDR3 protein: CASSPDIWGNQPQHF
D gene: NA; clone size: NA; V gene: TRBV4-1; J gene: TRBJ1-1; CDR3 DNA: TGCGCCAGCAGCAACCCGGACCTAGGGGGGACTGAAGCTTTCTTT; CDR3 protein: CASSNPDLGGTEAFF
D gene: NA; clone size: NA; V gene: TRBV5-1; J gene: TRBJ2-2; CDR3 DNA: TGCGCCAGCAGTTACACTATTTCGGGGGAGAACACCGGGGAGCTGTTTTTT; CDR3 protein: CASSYTISGENTGELFF